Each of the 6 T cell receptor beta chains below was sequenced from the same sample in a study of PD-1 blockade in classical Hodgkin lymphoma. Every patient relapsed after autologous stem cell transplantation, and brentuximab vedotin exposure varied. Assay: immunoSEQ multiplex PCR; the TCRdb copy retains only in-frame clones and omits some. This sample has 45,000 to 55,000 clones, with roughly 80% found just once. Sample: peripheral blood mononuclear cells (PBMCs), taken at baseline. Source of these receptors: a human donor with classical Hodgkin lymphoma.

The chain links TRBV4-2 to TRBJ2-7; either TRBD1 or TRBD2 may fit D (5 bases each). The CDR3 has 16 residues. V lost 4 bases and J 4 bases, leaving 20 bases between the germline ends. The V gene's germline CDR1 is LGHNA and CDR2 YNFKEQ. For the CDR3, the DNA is TGTGCCAGCAGCCCCGATGGGTACAGAGGGGCTTACGAGCAGTACTTC. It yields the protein CASSPDGYRGAYEQYF.

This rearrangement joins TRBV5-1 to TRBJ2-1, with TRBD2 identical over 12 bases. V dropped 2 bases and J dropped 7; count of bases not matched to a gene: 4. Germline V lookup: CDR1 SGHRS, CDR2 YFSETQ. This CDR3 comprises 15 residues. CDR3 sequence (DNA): TGCGCCAGCAGCTTCGGACTAGCGGGAATAAATGAGCAGTTCTTC. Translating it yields CASSFGLAGINEQFF.

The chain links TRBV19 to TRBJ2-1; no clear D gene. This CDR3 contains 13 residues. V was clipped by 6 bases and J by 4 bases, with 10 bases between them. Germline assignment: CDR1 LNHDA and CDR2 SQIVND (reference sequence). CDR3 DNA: TGTGCCAGTAGGAACACTGGTTACAATGAGCAGTTCTTC. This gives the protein CASRNTGYNEQFF.

CDR3 loop: CASSSSQTRQGLSGNTIYF. As DNA, the CDR3 is TGTGCCAGCAGCTCCTCCCAAACGCGACAGGGTCTATCAGGAAACACCATATATTTT. The V call is TRBV7-6, the J call TRBJ1-3, with TRBD1 matching 7 bases. This CDR3 has 19 amino acids. Germline trimming cut 4 bases from V and 4 bases from J; bases unmatched to any gene: 19. The germline gives CDR1 SGHVS, CDR2 FNYEAQ.

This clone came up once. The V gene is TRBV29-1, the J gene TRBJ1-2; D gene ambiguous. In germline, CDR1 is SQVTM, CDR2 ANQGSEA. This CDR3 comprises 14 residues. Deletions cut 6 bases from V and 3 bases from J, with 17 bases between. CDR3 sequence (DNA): TGCAGCGTCGAGGAGGACGGACTCTACTATGGCTACACCTTC. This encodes CSVEEDGLYYGYTF.

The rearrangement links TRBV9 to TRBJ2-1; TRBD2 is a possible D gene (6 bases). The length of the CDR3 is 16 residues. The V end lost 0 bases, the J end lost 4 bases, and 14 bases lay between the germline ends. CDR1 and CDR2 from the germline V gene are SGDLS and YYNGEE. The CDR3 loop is CASSVELGGTYNEQFF. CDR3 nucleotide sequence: TGTGCCAGCAGCGTAGAGTTGGGCGGGACTTACAATGAGCAGTTCTTC.